This T cell receptor (beta chain) is from a study of blood T cell repertoires in COVID-19. Background on the study: From T cells, B-cell-depleted T cells, or PBMCs came the material, which was cDNA or gDNA.

Per the original methods: From reference gene primer amplification, estimates of nucleated cell counts were derived. Some clones are missing from TCRdb's copy, which holds only in-frame ones; the method was immunoSEQ multiplex PCR. The DNA was the basis for D and trimming; V, J and clone size are from that table. The top ten hold 3.9% of the sample, which has 330,000 or so clones, more than 70% seen once. Sequencing input: peripheral blood. This TCR was sampled from a woman aged 55-70 years with COVID-19, enrolled during active disease.

As DNA, the CDR3 is TGTGCCAGCAGTTACCTAGCGGGCGGTCCCAATGAAGAGACCCAGTACTTC. This gives the protein CASSYLAGGPNEETQYF. The chain employs TRBV6-2 or TRBV6-3 and TRBJ2-5, with 8 bases aligning to TRBD2. Germline CDR1 MNHEY, CDR2 SVGEGT. This CDR3 contains 17 residues. Trimming at V came to 2 bases and at J to 3 bases, leaving 11 bases not matched to a gene.